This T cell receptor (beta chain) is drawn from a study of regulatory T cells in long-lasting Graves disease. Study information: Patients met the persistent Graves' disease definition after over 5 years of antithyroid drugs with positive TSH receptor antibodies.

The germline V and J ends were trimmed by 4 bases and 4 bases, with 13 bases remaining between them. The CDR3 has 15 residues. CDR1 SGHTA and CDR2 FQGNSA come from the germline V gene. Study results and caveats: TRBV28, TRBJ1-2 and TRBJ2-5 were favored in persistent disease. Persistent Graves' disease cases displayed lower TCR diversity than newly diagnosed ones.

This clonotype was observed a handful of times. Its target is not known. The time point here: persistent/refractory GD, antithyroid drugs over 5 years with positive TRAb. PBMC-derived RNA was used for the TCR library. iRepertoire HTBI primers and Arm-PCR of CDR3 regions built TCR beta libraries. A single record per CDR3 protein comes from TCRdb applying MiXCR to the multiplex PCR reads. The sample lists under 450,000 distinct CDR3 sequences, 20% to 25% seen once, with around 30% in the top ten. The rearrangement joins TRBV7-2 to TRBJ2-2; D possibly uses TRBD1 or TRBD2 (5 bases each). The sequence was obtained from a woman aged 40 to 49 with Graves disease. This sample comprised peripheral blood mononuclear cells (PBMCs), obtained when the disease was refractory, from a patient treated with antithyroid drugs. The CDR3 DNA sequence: TGTGCCAGCAGCTCCCTGGCAGGGAGCACCGGGGAGCTGTTTTTT. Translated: CASSSLAGSTGELFF.